The 10 T cell receptor beta chains in this list originate from one sample, sequenced in a study of T cell clones after liver transplantation. Profiling relied on immunoSEQ multiplex PCR, and the TCRdb table lists in-frame clones only, not all of them. Among fewer than 80,000 clones listed, roughly 84% were seen once. Here the sequenced sample was CD4+ T cells from blood, taken roughly 48 months after liver transplant. The receptors derive from a human patient who received a liver transplant. Some T cells may have originated in the graft donor.

This clone was recorded once. J is TRBJ2-3 and V is TRBV9; no clear D gene. This CDR3 region has 13 residues. V lost 1 base to trimming and J lost 0 bases, with 3 bases between them. Germline CDR1 reads SGDLS; CDR2 reads YYNGEE. CDR3 loop: CASSVLSTDTQYF. The CDR3 bases are TGTGCCAGCAGCGTACTTAGCACAGATACGCAGTATTTT.

The chain joins TRBV7-3 to TRBJ2-1; D tentatively fits TRBD1 or TRBD2 (5 bases each). V shed 0 bases and J shed 10 bases, with 16 bases lying between them. The length of the CDR3 is 15 residues. Germline V gives CDR1 SGHTA, CDR2 FQGTGA. CDR3 DNA sequence: TGTGCCAGCAGCTTAACCTCGGGGCCAGGCGTCGAGCAGTTCTTC. Protein product: CASSLTSGPGVEQFF.

The chain links TRBV7-9 to TRBJ2-5, with 8 bases that match TRBD1. The CDR3 totals 16 residues. CDR1 and CDR2 from the germline V gene are SEHNR and FQNEAQ (reference sequence). After removal of 5 bases from V and 2 bases from J, the junction contained 10 bases not matched to a gene. Here the CDR3 reads CASSPGQGGYQETQYF. The CDR3 coding sequence is TGTGCCAGCAGCCCCGGACAGGGCGGTTATCAAGAGACCCAGTACTTC.

The rearrangement joins TRBV7-9 to TRBJ2-1; D perhaps matches TRBD2 (5 bases). Trimming cost V 1 base and J 6 bases, with 13 bases left between them. The CDR3 consists of 15 residues. The germline V gene encodes CDR1 SEHNR and CDR2 FQNEAQ (reference sequence). CDR3 in DNA: TGTGCCAGCAGCTTAGTTAGCGCCAACCGCAATGAGCAGTTCTTC. It encodes CASSLVSANRNEQFF. Full variable domain (missing parts from reference TRBV7-9 and TRBJ2-1): DTGVSQNPRHKITKRGQNVTFRCDPISEHNRLYWYRQTLGQGPEFLTYFQNEAQLEKSRLLSDRFSAERPKGSFSTLEIQRTEQGDSAMYLCASSLVSANRNEQFFGPGTRLTVL.

CDR3 loop: CAISDPTDGLAGETQYF. The CDR3 coding sequence is TGTGCCATCAGTGACCCAACCGACGGACTAGCGGGGGAGACCCAGTACTTC. The chain couples TRBV10-3 to TRBJ2-5; 12 bases fit TRBD2. CDR3 length equals 17 residues. J lost 5 bases, V lost 3 bases, and 10 bases had no gene match. Germline V CDR1 and CDR2: ENHRY, SYGVKD.

V is TRBV6-1 and J is TRBJ1-3; D might be TRBD1 (5 bases). The CDR3 is 16 residues long. V was pared by 1 base and J by 4 bases, with 14 bases between. Germline V CDR1 and CDR2: MNHNS, SASEGT. This chain's CDR3 is CASSEGGWGRGNTIYF. The CDR3 DNA follows: TGTGCCAGCAGTGAAGGGGGCTGGGGTCGGGGAAACACCATATATTTT.

V gene TRBV5-1 combines with J gene TRBJ2-3; TRBD2 matches at 11 bases. Germline values: CDR1 SGHRS, CDR2 YFSETQ. The CDR3 covers 15 residues. Trimming took 4 bases from V and 6 from J; bases not matched to a gene: 7. The CDR3, as DNA: TGCGCCAGCAGCCGGGCTAGCGGGGGGCTGGATACGCAGTATTTT. It yields the protein CASSRASGGLDTQYF.

This clone was observed once. The V gene is TRBV4-2, the J gene TRBJ1-3; D is ambiguous. V lost 1 base and J 5 bases, leaving 6 bases between the germline ends. The CDR3 runs to 13 residues. The germline V gene encodes CDR1 LGHNA and CDR2 YNFKEQ. As DNA, the CDR3 is TGTGCCAGCAGCCAAGGCTTGCGAAACACCATATATTTT. It is translated as CASSQGLRNTIYF.

The CDR3 DNA reads TGTGCCAGCTCAGAGTCGACAGGGGGCCGGGAAAAACTGTTTTTT. Protein: CASSESTGGREKLFF. The chain employs TRBV18 and TRBJ1-4, with 10 positions matching TRBD1. The CDR3 runs 15 residues. With V trimmed by 5 bases and J by 8 bases, 8 bases remained unmatched. From germline, CDR1 is KGHSH and CDR2 LQKENI.

V and J are TRBV5-8 and TRBJ2-5; no definite D call. There are 16 residues in the CDR3. With 0 bases removed from V and 5 bases from J, the gap between germline ends came to 17 bases. CDR1 is SGHTS and CDR2 is YDEGEE in the germline V gene. The CDR3 reads CASSLAILPRGETQYF. The CDR3 coding sequence is TGTGCCAGCAGCTTGGCCATACTTCCCCGTGGGGAGACCCAGTACTTC.